Listed below are T cell receptor beta chains from one sample, sequenced in a study of regulatory T cells in long-lasting Graves disease. TCRdb fed the multiplex PCR reads into MiXCR, producing one record per CDR3 protein. Here the sample spans about 200,000 distinct CDR3 sequences, around 20% being singletons. The sample was also reused in another study, on T cells in Graves' hyperthyroidism and ophthalmopathy.

Sequenced material: peripheral blood mononuclear cells (PBMCs), taken at new diagnosis, from a patient treated with antithyroid drugs. These receptors came from a woman aged 25 to 39 with Graves disease. The CDR3 runs from the conserved cysteine through the conserved F or W.

j_call	v_call	cdr3_aa
TRBJ1-1	TRBV6-1	CVSNEQGHTEAFF
TRBJ1-2	TRBV6-5	CASSYSYPGLVDYGYTF
TRBJ2-3	TRBV2	CASSSMYRIDTQYF
TRBJ2-2	TRBV20-1	CSASTLGQDTGELFF
TRBJ1-5	TRBV20-1	CSAVGDRGDQPQHF
TRBJ2-3	TRBV29-1	CSAKTRSSTDTQYF
TRBJ1-5	TRBV18	CASSPREVGQPQHF
TRBJ2-7	TRBV7-6	CASSPAWDRGVYEQYF
TRBJ2-5	TRBV20-1	CSARLAGVGTQYF
TRBJ1-3	TRBV6-5	CASSSTRTGGNTIYF
TRBJ2-1	TRBV6-5	CASSYSTGPSYNEQFF
TRBJ2-5	TRBV12-3/TRBV12-4	CASFGQGRPETQYF
TRBJ1-1	TRBV12-3/TRBV12-4	CASSLGPGPSKAFF
TRBJ1-3	TRBV5-8	CASSLVPSGNTIYF
TRBJ2-2	TRBV28	CASSNPGLVKENTGELFF
TRBJ2-7	TRBV28	CASSLWLAGEFGEQYF
TRBJ2-1	TRBV7-9	CASSTGLAGGNEQFF
TRBJ1-2	TRBV9	CASSVNPKSWGGYTF
TRBJ1-1	TRBV6-1	CASSDRGREAFF
TRBJ2-1	TRBV7-9	CASSRPGLEGFF
TRBJ2-3	TRBV20-1	CSASQVVADSTDTQYF
TRBJ2-3	TRBV20-1	CSAKGLAEAGTDTQYF
TRBJ2-7	TRBV11-2	CASSLGLASYEQYF
TRBJ2-3	TRBV18	CASSPPGTGFLDTQYF
TRBJ1-1	TRBV14	CASSQVQGKAFF
TRBJ1-6	TRBV12-3/TRBV12-4	CASRRSSPLHF
TRBJ2-6	TRBV24-1	CATSDPPRGGADPSGANVLTF
TRBJ1-5	TRBV20-1	CSAREGQRRQPQHF
TRBJ1-6	TRBV9	CASSIHSDPRGVGGNSPLHF
TRBJ1-2	TRBV20-1	CSASSPGQGLKRGYTF
TRBJ2-2	TRBV19	CASSTPLRRTGELFF
TRBJ2-1	TRBV2	CASSYQQGVNNEQFF
TRBJ1-6	TRBV9	CASSVDGGADSPLHF
TRBJ1-1	TRBV4-1	CASSQGPDMGGTEAFF
TRBJ2-1	TRBV10-2	CASSEFYEQFF
TRBJ2-1	TRBV3-1	CASSQGGETKYF
TRBJ1-1	TRBV3-1	CASSQDWGGRRNTEAFF